The 23 T cell receptor beta chains given below trace back to one sample, sequenced in a study of glioma-infiltrating T cells after dendritic cell vaccination. This sample's time point: after dendritic cell vaccination, including at tumor progression/relapse. Data came from immunoSEQ multiplex PCR; TCRdb stores just in-frame clones and leaves some out. Of more than 75,000 clones in the sample, around four fifths are singletons; the top ten hold less than 8%. The sequences come from blood, collected after dendritic cell vaccination. Receptor source: a human donor with glioblastoma.

This chain connects TRBV7-2 to TRBJ2-7; 10 bases agree with TRBD2. J gave up 3 bases and V 6 bases, and 8 bases lay outside the gene matches. The V gene's germline CDR1 is SGHTA and CDR2 FQGNSA. The CDR3 is made up of 15 amino acids. This chain's CDR3 is CASSFGASGGYEQYF. DNA for the CDR3: TGTGCCAGCAGTTTCGGGGCTAGCGGGGGCTACGAGCAGTACTTC.

The chain links TRBV2 to TRBJ2-5; D possibly corresponds to TRBD1 (6 bases). The J call may not be correct, given that the DNA end is closer to TRBJ2-7. Germline lookup yields CDR1 SNHLY and CDR2 FYNNEI. The CDR3 extends over 12 amino acids. CDR3 sequence: CASSSRGYEQYF. DNA for the CDR3: TGTGCCAGCTCCAGCAGGGGCTACGAGCAGTACTTC.

This chain links TRBV29-1 with TRBJ1-4; D unresolved. The CDR3 consists of 13 residues. Germline V CDR1 and CDR2: SQVTM, ANQGSEA. The germline V and J ends were trimmed by 7 bases and 4 bases, with 13 bases remaining between them. CDR3 sequence reads: CSASPGGNEKLFF. The CDR3 bases are TGCAGCGCCTCACCTGGAGGTAATGAAAAACTGTTTTTT. Filled out from reference TRBV29-1 and TRBJ1-4, the complete variable domain reads SAVISQKPSRDICQRGTSLTIQCQVDSQVTMMFWYRQQPGQSLTLIATANQGSEATYESGFVIDKFPISRPNLTFSTLTVSNMSPEDSSIYLCSASPGGNEKLFFGSGTQLSVL.

This chain links TRBV6-4 with TRBJ1-4, with D maybe TRBD1 (6 bases). V was clipped by 8 bases and J by 0 bases, with 16 bases between them. Germline CDR1 and CDR2: MRHNA and SNTAGT. This CDR3 has 16 residues. The DNA for the CDR3 is TGTGCCAGCCCCCAGGGGCCACTCACAACTAATGAAAAACTGTTTTTT. Translating gives CASPQGPLTTNEKLFF.

J is TRBJ2-5 and V is TRBV7-2; 7 bases agree with TRBD1. Germline V lookup: CDR1 SGHTA, CDR2 FQGNSA. This CDR3 spans 15 amino acids. V was pared by 5 bases and J by 5 bases, with 11 bases of the junction left unmatched. CDR3 loop: CASSLGTAEWETQYF. CDR3 nucleotides: TGTGCCAGCAGCCTCGGGACAGCCGAGTGGGAGACCCAGTACTTC.

This CDR3 reads CASSLRSLLDPGTEAFF. The DNA for the CDR3 is TGTGCCAGCAGCTTGAGGTCACTCCTGGACCCGGGGACTGAAGCTTTCTTT. The chain couples TRBV5-5 to TRBJ1-1; D is unresolved. V dropped 1 base and J dropped 5 bases, with 21 bases sitting between them. Germline CDR1 is SGHKS and CDR2 is YYEKEE (reference sequence). CDR3 length: 17 amino acids.

This chain links TRBV6-5 with TRBJ1-2; 9 bases match TRBD1. The CDR3 runs to 16 residues. J was trimmed by 4 bases and V by 1 base; bases with no gene match: 7. The germline V gene encodes CDR1 MNHEY and CDR2 SVGAGI. The CDR3 reads CASSYWGQGRTYGYTF. CDR3 nucleotides: TGTGCCAGCAGTTACTGGGGACAGGGTAGGACCTATGGCTACACCTTC.

The chain is built from TRBV7-8 and TRBJ2-7; D perhaps matches TRBD1 (5 bases). V dropped 3 bases and J dropped 5 bases, with 14 bases sitting between them. The CDR3 is 14 residues long. From germline, CDR1 is SGHVS and CDR2 FQNEAQ. The CDR3 DNA reads TGTGCCAGCAGCTTCGACAGCCGGACGGACGAGCAGTACTTC. Encoded protein: CASSFDSRTDEQYF.

The genes are TRBV6-4 and TRBJ2-3; D gene uncertain. CDR1 is MRHNA and CDR2 is SNTAGT in the germline V gene. The CDR3 has 12 residues. V lost 5 bases and J lost 4, with 7 bases in between. CDR3 DNA: TGTGCCAGCAGTCAAGCGCCAGATACGCAGTATTTT. This translates into CASSQAPDTQYF.

This chain links TRBV9 with TRBJ1-6, with a tentative D call TRBD1 (5 bases). The CDR3 runs 17 residues. Germline V gene lookup returns CDR1 SGDLS and CDR2 YYNGEE. The V gene lost 0 bases and the J gene lost 0 bases, with 10 bases spanning the gap. CDR3 in DNA: TGTGCCAGCAGCGTAGAAGGGGCGAGCTCCTATAATTCACCCCTCCACTTT. Encoded protein: CASSVEGASSYNSPLHF.

In this sample, this clone turned up once. The chain joins TRBV7-2 to TRBJ1-2; D is unclear. The CDR3 is made up of 13 amino acids. Trimming shortened V by 2 bases and J by 2 bases, and 6 bases separated the two germline ends. Germline CDR1 and CDR2: SGHTA and FQGNSA. CDR3 residues: CASSLQENYGYTF. The CDR3 region has the DNA TGTGCCAGCAGCTTACAGGAAAACTATGGCTACACCTTC.

This clone was seen a single time. The chain couples TRBV13 to TRBJ2-5; tentative D call: TRBD2 (7 bases). This CDR3 is built from 17 residues. V was pared by 5 bases and J by 1 base, with 20 bases between. Germline CDR1 and CDR2: PRHDT and FYEKMQ (reference sequence). The CDR3 bases are TGTGCCAGCAGCAAGGGGGGGGCGGGGGAGATCCAAGAGACCCAGTACTTC. Protein: CASSKGGAGEIQETQYF.

The chain couples TRBV12-5 to TRBJ1-5, with D maybe TRBD1 (6 bases). The CDR3 totals 15 residues. CDR1 is LGHNT, CDR2 FRNRAP, per germline. Between the trimmed V and J ends, which lost 6 bases and 0 bases, there was a span of 12 bases. This CDR3 is CASGGQTHSNQPQHF. CDR3 nucleotide sequence: TGTGCTAGTGGCGGACAGACTCATAGCAATCAGCCCCAGCATTTT.

V is TRBV29-1 and J is TRBJ1-2; weak D call: TRBD1 (6 bases). This CDR3 region has 15 residues. In germline, CDR1 is SQVTM, CDR2 ANQGSEA. Trimming stripped 0 bases from V and 7 bases from J, with 18 bases between. In DNA form, the CDR3 reads TGCAGCGTTGAAGATAGACAGGTCCTCCCAGTTGGCTACACCTTC. Residues: CSVEDRQVLPVGYTF.

This clone appeared once. The chain links TRBV9 to TRBJ1-1; the D is unclear. V was cut by 2 bases and J by 0 bases, with 8 bases left in between. CDR1 and CDR2 (germline): SGDLS, YYNGEE. The CDR3 has 14 amino acids. The chain's CDR3 is CASSVGSMNTEAFF. DNA of the CDR3: TGTGCCAGCAGCGTCGGGAGCATGAACACTGAAGCTTTCTTT. Full variable domain (rest looked up from reference TRBV9 and TRBJ1-1): DSGVTQTPKHLITATGQRVTLRCSPRSGDLSVYWYQQSLDQGLQFLIQYYNGEERAKGNILERFSAQQFPDLHSELNLSSLELGDSALYFCASSVGSMNTEAFFGQGTRLTVV.

J is TRBJ2-5 and V is TRBV7-7, with 9 nucleotides matching TRBD1. V dropped 5 bases and J dropped 5; count of bases not matched to a gene: 9. CDR3 length: 15 residues. Germline CDR1 and CDR2: SSHAT and FNYEAQ (reference sequence). The chain's CDR3 is CASSRDRGGGETQYF. As DNA, the CDR3 is TGTGCCAGCAGCCGAGACAGGGGGGGAGGGGAGACCCAGTACTTC. The whole variable domain, remainder taken from reference TRBV7-7 and TRBJ2-5, is GAGVSQSPRYKVTKRGQDVTLRCDPISSHATLYWYQQALGQGPEFLTYFNYEAQPDKSGLPSDRFSAERPEGSISTLTIQRTEQRDSAMYRCASSRDRGGGETQYFGPGTRLLVL.

In regard to this clone: This probably arose from a read error, given a far larger clone one base away. The rearrangement links TRBV7-9 to TRBJ1-2, with D possibly TRBD1 on 6 matching bases. From germline, CDR1 is SEHNR and CDR2 FQNEAQ (reference sequence). The CDR3 is made up of 15 amino acids. With 5 bases removed from V and 4 bases from J, the gap between germline ends came to 17 bases. CDR3 DNA sequence: TGTGCCAGCAGCCAAGCCCGACAGGACCCCTATGGCTACACCTTC. This encodes CASSQARQDPYGYTF.

This clone was seen only once. The chain carries TRBV29-1 and TRBJ2-7, with TRBD1 matching 7 bases. The CDR3 totals 14 residues. Germline CDR1 and CDR2: SQVTM and ANQGSEA. V shed 6 bases, J shed 0 bases, and the junction held 8 bases outside the gene matches. The CDR3 coding sequence is TGCAGCGTCAAAGGTGGGACAGCCTCCTACGAGCAGTACTTC. Its protein product is CSVKGGTASYEQYF.

The rearrangement joins TRBV6-6 to TRBJ1-4, with 7 bases identical to TRBD1. The CDR3 runs 14 residues. The V segment lost 6 bases and the J segment 1 base; nucleotides outside the gene matches: 2. Germline V lookup: CDR1 MNHNY, CDR2 SVGAGI (reference sequence). DNA of the CDR3: TGTGCCAGCAGGAGGACAGGAACTAATGAAAAACTGTTTTTT. Translation gives CASRRTGTNEKLFF.

The chain has TRBV4-1 and TRBJ2-3; unclear D gene. V dropped 1 base and J dropped 2 bases, with 10 bases sitting between them. The CDR3 runs 15 residues. Germline V gene lookup returns CDR1 MGHRA and CDR2 YSYEKL. The CDR3 region is CASSQGLTPTDTQYF. The CDR3 bases are TGCGCCAGCAGCCAAGGGCTCACCCCCACAGATACGCAGTATTTT.

V is TRBV5-5 and J is TRBJ2-7; 7 positions agree with TRBD1. Germline V gives CDR1 SGHKS, CDR2 YYEKEE (reference sequence). V shed 2 bases and J 2 bases; nucleotides not matched to a gene: 7. The CDR3 consists of 15 residues. CDR3 sequence: CASSFSGTVTYEQYF. DNA of the CDR3: TGTGCCAGCAGCTTTTCCGGGACAGTCACCTACGAGCAGTACTTC.

The genes are TRBV30 and TRBJ1-1; no definite D call. Germline V gene sequence: CDR1 GTSNPN, CDR2 SVGIG (reference sequence). This CDR3 region has 13 residues. Trimming cost V 0 bases and J 1 base, with 6 bases left between them. CDR3 amino acids: CAWSVRENTEAFF. The CDR3 nucleotides are TGTGCCTGGAGTGTACGAGAGAACACTGAAGCTTTCTTT.

This rearrangement joins TRBV7-2 to TRBJ1-2, with D unclear. The CDR3 has 14 amino acids. Per germline, CDR1 SGHTA and CDR2 FQGNSA. V lost 4 bases and J lost 5, with 14 bases in between. The CDR3 sequence is CASSSDGMGYGYTF. The CDR3 DNA reads TGTGCCAGCAGCTCGGACGGGATGGGGTATGGCTACACCTTC.